Shown below are 11 T cell receptor beta chains from a single sample sequenced in a study of shared clonotypes between healthy human individuals. Measured with immunoSEQ multiplex PCR; TCRdb has only the in-frame clones, and not every one. Of some 1 million clones listed, about 76% are singletons. Sequencing was done on a sample of memory CD4+ T cells sorted from blood. Subset specified: CD45RA-negative fraction. The receptors were sampled from a man aged 18 to 29 in good health.

There are a few counts of this clone. This chain joins TRBV7-2 and TRBJ2-7, with D possibly being TRBD1 (6 bases). Germline V gives CDR1 SGHTA, CDR2 FQGNSA. The CDR3 contains 13 residues. Trimming left V 5 bases short and J 3 bases short, with 11 bases between. CDR3 residues: CASSRLGGYEQYF. CDR3 coding DNA: TGTGCCAGCAGCCGCTTAGGGGGCTACGAGCAGTACTTC.

The V call is TRBV7-2, the J call TRBJ2-3, with 15 bases aligning to TRBD2. Germline V CDR1 and CDR2: SGHTA, FQGNSA. This CDR3 is built from 16 residues. V lost 7 bases and J lost 7; bases outside the gene matches: 9. The CDR3 coding sequence is TGTGCCAGCACTAGACCGGGACTAGCGGGAGGTTATACGCAGTATTTT. This sequence encodes CASTRPGLAGGYTQYF.

This clone was counted once. The chain has TRBV6-5 and TRBJ1-5; weak D call: TRBD1 (5 bases). This CDR3 spans 15 amino acids. CDR1 MNHEY and CDR2 SVGAGI come from the germline V gene. Trimming pared 6 bases from V and 5 bases from J, leaving 17 bases between. CDR3 DNA: TGTGCCAGCAGGGGGGACTCCGGAGGGCATCAGCCCCAGCATTTT. Encoded protein: CASRGDSGGHQPQHF.

V and J are TRBV5-1 and TRBJ2-7; TRBD2 matches at 9 bases. CDR1 and CDR2 from the germline V gene are SGHRS and YFSETQ. V lost 7 bases, J lost 5 bases, and 10 bases stayed unmatched. The CDR3 consists of 14 residues. The CDR3 reads CASHNSGSRDEQYF. For the CDR3, the DNA is TGCGCCAGCCACAATAGCGGGAGTCGGGACGAGCAGTACTTC. Filled out from reference TRBV5-1 and TRBJ2-7, the complete variable domain reads KAGVTQTPRYLIKTRGQQVTLSCSPISGHRSVSWYQQTPGQGLQFLFEYFSETQRNKGNFPGRFSGRQFSNSRSEMNVSTLELGDSALYLCASHNSGSRDEQYFGPGTRLTVT.

CDR3 coding DNA: TGTGCCAGTAGTATCGAGGACACCCCCTCCTACGAGCAGTACTTC. Its translation is CASSIEDTPSYEQYF. This chain joins TRBV19 and TRBJ2-7; TRBD1 is a possible D gene (5 bases). There are 15 residues in the CDR3. Germline V gene data show CDR1 as LNHDA and CDR2 as SQIVND (reference sequence). The V gene lost 3 bases and the J gene lost 0 bases, with 12 bases spanning the gap.

This clone has just a few counts. The gene calls are TRBV9 and TRBJ1-3; D not resolved. Germline V CDR1 and CDR2: SGDLS, YYNGEE. The ends were cut back, 1 base at V and 4 bases at J, with 6 bases in the middle. This CDR3 is 13 amino acids long. The CDR3 here is CASSVRPGNTIYF. As DNA, the CDR3 is TGTGCCAGCAGCGTACGGCCCGGAAACACCATATATTTT.

This clone showed up just once. The chain has TRBV23-1 and TRBJ2-2; D gene ambiguous. TRBV23-1 is an ORF; its function is uncertain. The CDR3 consists of 14 residues. V dropped 2 bases and J dropped 4 bases, with 8 bases sitting between them. This chain's CDR3 is CASSQLRATGELFF. Written as DNA, the CDR3 is TGCGCCAGCAGTCAACTTCGCGCCACCGGGGAGCTGTTTTTT.

The sample holds a few counts of this clone. The chain uses TRBV2 and TRBJ2-3, with D possibly matching TRBD1 (6 bases). Between the trimmed V and J ends, which lost 6 bases and 0 bases, there was a span of 13 bases. This CDR3 contains 15 residues. Germline V CDR1 and CDR2: SNHLY, FYNNEI. Here the CDR3 reads CASSGGQTSTDTQYF. As DNA, the CDR3 is TGTGCCAGCAGCGGCGGACAGACTAGCACAGATACGCAGTATTTT. Combining the CDR3 with reference TRBV2 and TRBJ2-3 gives the whole variable domain EPEVTQTPSHQVTQMGQEVILRCVPISNHLYFYWYRQILGQKVEFLVSFYNNEISEKSEIFDDQFSVERPDGSNFTLKIRSTKLEDSAMYFCASSGGQTSTDTQYFGPGTRLTVL.

Of note for this clone: The same CDR3 also results from other DNA sequences found in this sample. This chain links TRBV9 with TRBJ1-3; D is unclear. Per germline, CDR1 SGDLS and CDR2 YYNGEE. V was clipped by 0 bases and J by 3 bases, with 4 bases between them. The CDR3 sequence is 13 residues long. In DNA, the CDR3 is TGTGCCAGCAGCGTAGCGGGTGGAAACACCATATATTTT. It encodes CASSVAGGNTIYF.

The chain employs TRBV2 and TRBJ2-2; 7 bases agree with TRBD1. The trim removed 6 bases at V and 5 bases at J, leaving 3 bases unmatched. Germline CDR1 reads SNHLY; CDR2 reads FYNNEI. The length of the CDR3 is 13 residues. CDR3 residues: CASSRQGTGELFF. CDR3 sequence (DNA): TGTGCCAGCAGCAGACAGGGAACCGGGGAGCTGTTTTTT.

About this clone: Other nucleotide sequences in the sample specify the same CDR3. The chain carries TRBV9 and TRBJ2-2, with D uncertain. Germline V CDR1 and CDR2: SGDLS, YYNGEE. This CDR3 spans 12 amino acids. V lost 3 bases to trimming and J lost 5 bases, with 5 bases between them. The CDR3, as DNA: TGTGCCAGCAGCGGTAGTACCGGGGAGCTGTTTTTT. This codes for CASSGSTGELFF.